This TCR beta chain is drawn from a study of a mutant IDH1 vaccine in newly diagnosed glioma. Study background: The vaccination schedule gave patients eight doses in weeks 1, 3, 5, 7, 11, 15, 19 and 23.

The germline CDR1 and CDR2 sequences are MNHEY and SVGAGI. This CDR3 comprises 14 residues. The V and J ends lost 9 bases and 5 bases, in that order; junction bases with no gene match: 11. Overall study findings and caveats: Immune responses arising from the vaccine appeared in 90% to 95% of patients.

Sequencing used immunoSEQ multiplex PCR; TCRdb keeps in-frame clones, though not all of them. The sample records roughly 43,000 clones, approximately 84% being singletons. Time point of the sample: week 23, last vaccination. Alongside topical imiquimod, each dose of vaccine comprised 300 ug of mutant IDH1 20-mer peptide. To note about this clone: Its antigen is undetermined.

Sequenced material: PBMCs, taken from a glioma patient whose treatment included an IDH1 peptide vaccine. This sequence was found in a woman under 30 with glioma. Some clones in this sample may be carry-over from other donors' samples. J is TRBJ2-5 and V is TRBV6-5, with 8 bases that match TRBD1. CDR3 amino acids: CASSPGQGRETQYF. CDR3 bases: TGTGCCAGTTCCCCTGGACAGGGTCGGGAGACCCAGTACTTC.